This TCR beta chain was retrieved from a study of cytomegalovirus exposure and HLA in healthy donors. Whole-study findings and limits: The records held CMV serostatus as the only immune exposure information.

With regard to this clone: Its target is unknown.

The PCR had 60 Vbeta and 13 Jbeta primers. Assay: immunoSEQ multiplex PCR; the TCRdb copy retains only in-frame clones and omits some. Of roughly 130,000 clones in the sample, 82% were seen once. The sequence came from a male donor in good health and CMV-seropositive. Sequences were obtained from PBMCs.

CDR3 sequence reads: CASSSSPCGAFF. The CDR3 coding sequence is TGTGCCAGCAGCTCGTCCCCTTGCGGTGCTTTCTTT. This chain links TRBV5-8 with TRBJ1-1, with D hard to call. Germline V gene lookup returns CDR1 SGHTS and CDR2 YDEGEE. Between the trimmed V and J ends, which lost 3 bases and 11 bases, there was a span of 14 bases. The CDR3 contains 12 residues.